This T cell receptor beta chain was identified during a study of T cells in Graves' hyperthyroidism and ophthalmopathy. Germline V CDR1 and CDR2: MNHEY, SMNVEV (reference sequence). The CDR3 is made up of 13 amino acids. J lost 2 bases, V lost 7 bases, and 2 bases had no gene match. Study results and caveats: Onset of ophthalmopathy came a median roughly 6.4 months after the model predicted it.

Template material for amplifying TCR beta CDR3 regions consisted of RNA transcripts. HTBI primers were employed in a first-round RT-PCR of the TCR CDR3. One entry per CDR3 protein results from TCRdb running MiXCR on the multiplex PCR reads. Of around 620,000 distinct CDR3 sequences in the sample, around 42% were seen once. This clonotype was seen at least ten times. The antigen is undetermined. Exclusions: uncontrolled infection, other autoimmune disease, pregnancy, lactation. Diagnostic decisions used clinical symptoms, serum thyroxine and TRAb, thyroid ultrasound and orbital computed tomography. The sequence was collected from an adult woman with Graves' disease, either hyperthyroidism or ophthalmopathy (not recorded which). This sequence joins TRBV27 and TRBJ2-7; TRBD1 matches 10 bases. Sequencing used peripheral blood or thyroid tissue (not recorded which). The CDR3 is CASKGQGTYEQYF. In DNA form, the CDR3 reads TGTGCCAGCAAGGGACAGGGGACCTACGAGCAGTACTTC.